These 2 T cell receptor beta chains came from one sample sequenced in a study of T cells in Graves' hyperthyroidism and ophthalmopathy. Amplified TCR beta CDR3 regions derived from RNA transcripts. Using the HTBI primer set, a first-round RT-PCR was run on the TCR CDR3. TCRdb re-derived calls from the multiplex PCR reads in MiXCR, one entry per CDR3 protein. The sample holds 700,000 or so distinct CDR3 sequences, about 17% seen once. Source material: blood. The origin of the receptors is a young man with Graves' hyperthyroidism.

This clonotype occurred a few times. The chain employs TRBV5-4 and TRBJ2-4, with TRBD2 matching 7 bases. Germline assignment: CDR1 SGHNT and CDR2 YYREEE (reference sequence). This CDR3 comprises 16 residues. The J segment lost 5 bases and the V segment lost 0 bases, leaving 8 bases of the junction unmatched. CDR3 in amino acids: CASSLGGSGSQNIQYF. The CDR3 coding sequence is TGTGCCAGCAGCTTGGGAGGTAGCGGGTCCCAAAACATTCAGTACTTC. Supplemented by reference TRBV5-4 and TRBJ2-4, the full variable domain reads ETGVTQSPTHLIKTRGQQVTLRCSSQSGHNTVSWYQQALGQGPQFIFQYYREEENGRGNFPPRFSGLQFPNYSSELNVNALELDDSALYLCASSLGGSGSQNIQYFGAGTRLSVL.

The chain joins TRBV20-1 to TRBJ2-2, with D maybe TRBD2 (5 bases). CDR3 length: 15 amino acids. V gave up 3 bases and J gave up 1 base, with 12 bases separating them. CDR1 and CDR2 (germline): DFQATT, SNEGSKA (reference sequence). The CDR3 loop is CSASYRGVNTGELFF. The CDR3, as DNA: TGCAGTGCTAGTTACCGGGGAGTGAACACCGGGGAGCTGTTTTTT.